This T cell receptor beta chain was sequenced for a study of shared clonotypes between healthy human individuals. At the level of the study: A donor's plate count was three for CD4 naive and three for CD4 memory; CD8 naive had two and CD8 memory one.

At a deep level, the assay was run. Genomic DNA belonging to each subset was distributed in equal measure over several immunoSEQ plates. Some clones are missing from TCRdb's copy, which holds only in-frame ones; the method was immunoSEQ multiplex PCR. Of about 2 million clones listed, less than 95% are singletons. Trimming left V 3 bases short and J 4 bases short, with 7 bases between. Germline lookup yields CDR1 MDHEN and CDR2 SYDVKM. The CDR3 consists of 14 residues. Terminally differentiated effector memory CD45RA+ cells were left out of the naive CD8 fraction, which was CD45RO-negative and positively selected for CCR7.

Sequencing was done on a sample of naive CD8+ T cells sorted from blood. The receptor was isolated from a man younger than 35 in good health. The genes are TRBV28 and TRBJ1-6, with TRBD1 as a possible D gene (5 bases). CDR3 sequence reads: CASSFDRYNSPLHF. DNA for the CDR3: TGTGCCAGCAGTTTCGACAGATATAATTCACCCCTCCACTTT.